This T cell receptor (beta chain) emerged from a study of graft-versus-host responses after intestinal transplantation. On the study more broadly: Grafts that recipients had were multivisceral, liver-intestinal, or isolated intestinal transplants.

The protocol was immunoSEQ multiplex PCR, while the TCRdb copy is restricted to in-frame clones and leaves out a portion. There are under 150,000 clones in the sample; around 94% occur only once, and over 0.15% lies in the top ten. This clone was recorded once. The antigen is undetermined. The CDR3 is 14 residues long. Germline V gene sequence: CDR1 ENHRY, CDR2 SYGVKD. V lost 8 bases and J lost 4; bases outside the gene matches: 9. This clonotype was obtained from a human donor who received an intestinal transplant. The chain is built from TRBV10-3 and TRBJ2-7, with 9 bases that match TRBD1. Source: unstimulated CD4+ T cells sorted from spleen or lymph node cells, taken before intestinal transplant. DNA of the CDR3: TGTGCCATCCGGGACACAGGGGGCGGGTACGAGCAGTACTTC. This gives the protein CAIRDTGGGYEQYF.